The 32 T cell receptor beta chains below were found in one sample sequenced in a study of beta chain features in type 1 diabetes. Antigen specificity for these receptors is unknown. Study results and limitations: There was a moderate but significant shortening of TCRB CDR3s in all four CD4+ subsets of Type 1 diabetes patients.

Sequencing targeted expressed TCRB transcripts, as all isolated RNA had been reverse transcribed. The assay was immunoSEQ multiplex PCR, and TCRdb's table has in-frame clones only and misses some. In the table there are 310,000 or so clones, over 7% of which are singletons. The sequencing sample was made of central memory CD4+ T cells from blood. The receptors stem from a man aged 25-45 years with type 1 diabetes.

V gene TRBV7-2 combines with J gene TRBJ2-1; maybe TRBD1 (5 bases). The V end was cut by 8 bases, the J end by 4 bases, with 18 bases between. In germline, CDR1 is SGHTA, CDR2 FQGNSA. The CDR3 is 15 residues long. Here the CDR3 reads CASSPVGDSYNEQFF. Here the CDR3 DNA reads TGTGCCAGCTCCCCCGTAGGGGATTCTTACAATGAGCAGTTCTTC.

This clone appeared a few times. The chain uses TRBV2 and TRBJ2-5; tentatively, D is TRBD1 or TRBD2 (5 bases each). Germline CDR1 and CDR2: SNHLY and FYNNEI. This CDR3 is built from 13 residues. V lost 7 bases and J 3 bases, leaving 12 bases between the germline ends. The CDR3 here is CASTRDGEETQYF. The CDR3 DNA reads as TGTGCCAGCACCAGGGACGGTGAAGAGACCCAGTACTTC.

The V call is TRBV5-1, the J call TRBJ2-3; D is unresolved. This CDR3 has 14 amino acids. V was clipped by 3 bases and J by 2 bases, with 10 bases between them. CDR1 SGHRS and CDR2 YFSETQ come from the germline V gene. The CDR3 region has the DNA TGCGCCAGCAGCTATGGGATTGCCACAGATACGCAGTATTTT. Its protein product is CASSYGIATDTQYF.

This clone was detected a few times. The CDR3 sequence is CASRPRTFPYEQYF. As DNA, the CDR3 is TGTGCAAGTCGCCCCAGGACGTTCCCTTACGAGCAGTACTTC. The chain is built from TRBV12-2 and TRBJ2-7. TRBV12-2 is designated a pseudogene. There are 14 residues in the CDR3.

This clone was counted only a few times. The chain recombines TRBV5-6 with TRBJ2-3, with a weak D call TRBD2 (7 bases). CDR3 length: 16 amino acids. Germline assignment: CDR1 SGHDT and CDR2 YYEEEE. Trimming pared 3 bases from V and 0 bases from J, leaving 14 bases between. For the CDR3, the DNA is TGTGCCAGCAGCTGGGCGGGGGCCTCTAGCACAGATACGCAGTATTTT. This sequence encodes CASSWAGASSTDTQYF.

The chain couples TRBV14 to TRBJ2-5; tentative D call: TRBD2 (6 bases). Trimming took off 1 base at V and 2 bases at J, with 17 bases between the two ends. This CDR3 spans 17 amino acids. Germline CDR1 SGHDN, CDR2 FVKESK. The CDR3 nucleotides are TGTGCCAGCAGCCAAGGATTGACTAGTGGGGATCAAGAGACCCAGTACTTC. Translation: CASSQGLTSGDQETQYF.

The CDR3 region is CASRKGLQGGGQPQHF. The CDR3 DNA reads as TGTGCCAGCAGGAAGGGATTACAGGGAGGCGGTCAGCCCCAGCATTTT. The chain links TRBV2 to TRBJ1-5; D may be TRBD1 (6 bases). Between the trimmed V and J ends, which lost 6 bases and 6 bases, there was a span of 21 bases. Germline-derived CDR1 and CDR2 are SNHLY and FYNNEI. There are 16 residues in the CDR3.

The chain links TRBV14 to TRBJ1-2; no clear D. CDR3 length: 14 amino acids. The germline V gene encodes CDR1 SGHDN and CDR2 FVKESK. The germline V and J ends were trimmed by 0 bases and 8 bases, with 13 bases remaining between them. The CDR3 here is CASSQERRIGGYTF. The CDR3 DNA follows: TGTGCCAGCAGCCAAGAAAGAAGAATCGGGGGCTACACCTTC.

The chain joins TRBV5-4 to TRBJ2-3; the D gene is possibly TRBD2 (5 bases). This CDR3 is 15 amino acids long. The ends were cut back, 4 bases at V and 0 bases at J, with 12 bases in the middle. Germline CDR1 and CDR2: SGHNT and YYREEE (reference sequence). The DNA for the CDR3 is TGTGCCAGCAGCCCACTCGGCGGGAGCACAGATACGCAGTATTTT. This codes for CASSPLGGSTDTQYF. Together with reference TRBV5-4 and TRBJ2-3, the CDR3 gives the full variable domain: ETGVTQSPTHLIKTRGQQVTLRCSSQSGHNTVSWYQQALGQGPQFIFQYYREEENGRGNFPPRFSGLQFPNYSSELNVNALELDDSALYLCASSPLGGSTDTQYFGPGTRLTVL.

This clone has just a few counts. Other DNA sequences within the sample encode an identical CDR3. The chain uses TRBV28 and TRBJ1-1; D gene ambiguous. Trimming cost V 5 bases and J 4 bases, with 11 bases left between them. This CDR3 spans 13 amino acids. Germline values: CDR1 MDHEN, CDR2 SYDVKM. The CDR3 DNA reads as TGTGCCAGCAGTCCCCATGAGGGCACTGAAGCTTTCTTT. Protein: CASSPHEGTEAFF. Based on the CDR3 plus reference TRBV28 and TRBJ1-1, the full variable domain is DVKVTQSSRYLVKRTGEKVFLECVQDMDHENMFWYRQDPGLGLRLIYFSYDVKMKEKGDIPEGYSVSREKKERFSLILESASTNQTSMYLCASSPHEGTEAFFGQGTRLTVV.

This chain links TRBV6-6 with TRBJ1-2; 8 bases align to TRBD1. V dropped 6 bases and J dropped 4; count of bases not matched to a gene: 13. The CDR3 is 16 residues long. Germline assignment: CDR1 MNHNY and CDR2 SVGAGI (reference sequence). The CDR3 protein is CASRSPKSGGLYGYTF. CDR3 nucleotides: TGTGCCAGCAGAAGCCCAAAATCAGGGGGCCTCTATGGCTACACCTTC.

This clone was found a few times. V and J are TRBV7-2 and TRBJ1-5; D is unclear. This CDR3 spans 13 amino acids. Trimming left V 5 bases short and J 7 bases short, with 12 bases between. From germline, CDR1 is SGHTA and CDR2 FQGNSA. DNA for the CDR3: TGTGCCAGCAGCCTACAAGCAGGACAGCCCCAGCATTTT. It translates to CASSLQAGQPQHF.

The chain carries TRBV20-1 and TRBJ2-7; the D gene is possibly TRBD1 (6 bases). Germline assignment: CDR1 DFQATT and CDR2 SNEGSKA (reference sequence). This CDR3 has 11 residues. V lost 6 bases and J 9 bases, leaving 15 bases between the germline ends. Here the CDR3 DNA reads TGCAGTGCCCCAGGGGTAGAGCGGCAGTACTTC. This gives the protein CSAPGVERQYF.

The J gene is TRBJ2-3, the V gene TRBV10-2; 10 positions agree with TRBD2. The CDR3 extends over 13 amino acids. CDR1 and CDR2 from the germline V gene are WSHSY and SAAADI. J lost 4 bases, V lost 7 bases, and 2 bases had no gene match. CDR3 sequence reads: CASTLAGADTQYF. The CDR3 DNA sequence: TGCGCCAGCACCCTAGCGGGAGCAGATACGCAGTATTTT.

This clone was recorded a few times. The same CDR3 is also encoded by other DNA sequences in this sample. The chain joins TRBV7-9 to TRBJ1-5; D not resolved. From germline, CDR1 is SEHNR and CDR2 FQNEAQ (reference sequence). This CDR3 region has 14 residues. V was clipped by 1 base and J by 0 bases, with 4 bases between them. Written as DNA, the CDR3 is TGTGCCAGCAGCTTAGACAGTAGCAATCAGCCCCAGCATTTT. Translated: CASSLDSSNQPQHF.

V gene TRBV20-1 combines with J gene TRBJ2-5; D uncertain. Trimming stripped 5 bases from V and 5 bases from J, with 6 bases between. Germline CDR1 reads DFQATT; CDR2 reads SNEGSKA (reference sequence). The CDR3 contains 10 residues. The CDR3 here is CSAEVETQYF. The CDR3 coding sequence is TGCAGTGCTGAGGTGGAGACCCAGTACTTC.

The chain couples TRBV9 to TRBJ2-5, with 12 bases lining up with TRBD1. From germline, CDR1 is SGDLS and CDR2 YYNGEE. V lost 0 bases and J lost 4; bases outside the gene matches: 4. The CDR3 sequence is 16 residues long. The CDR3 coding sequence is TGTGCCAGCAGCGTAGGAGGGACAGGGGGCGGAGAGACCCAGTACTTC. It is translated as CASSVGGTGGGETQYF.

The V call is TRBV7-9, the J call TRBJ1-4; TRBD1 aligns across 9 bases. CDR1 and CDR2 from the germline V gene are SEHNR and FQNEAQ (reference sequence). This CDR3 has 14 amino acids. With 5 bases clipped from V and 10 bases from J, the junction kept 8 bases outside the gene matches. The CDR3 bases are TGTGCCAGCAGCAAACAGGGGGCGGCTGTAAAACTGTTTTTT. Its protein is CASSKQGAAVKLFF.

J is TRBJ2-3 and V is TRBV9; 7 nucleotides match TRBD1. The CDR3 is 17 amino acids. The V segment lost 4 bases and the J segment 3 bases; nucleotides outside the gene matches: 14. The germline gives CDR1 SGDLS, CDR2 YYNGEE. Here the CDR3 reads CASSRLALTGETDTQYF. The CDR3 DNA reads as TGTGCCAGCAGCCGACTCGCCTTAACAGGGGAAACAGATACGCAGTATTTT.

Only a few counts were recorded for this clone. This chain connects TRBV6-6 to TRBJ2-3; D possibly matches TRBD1 or TRBD2 (5 bases each). The CDR3 contains 13 residues. CDR1 is MNHNY, CDR2 SVGAGI, per germline (reference sequence). V lost 3 bases, J lost 2 bases, and 6 bases lay in between. The CDR3 DNA sequence: TGTGCCAGCAGTTATGGGACCACAGATACGCAGTATTTT. Translation gives CASSYGTTDTQYF.

This sequence joins TRBV11-2 and TRBJ2-2; tentative D call: TRBD2 (6 bases). Germline CDR1 SGHAT, CDR2 FQNNGV. V gave up 4 bases and J gave up 0 bases, with 15 bases separating them. The CDR3 sequence is 17 residues long. DNA of the CDR3: TGTGCCAGCAGCTCGGGTGGGAGGACTGCGAACACCGGGGAGCTGTTTTTT. This codes for CASSSGGRTANTGELFF.

This chain joins TRBV28 and TRBJ1-3; TRBD1 agrees at 7 bases. Germline-derived CDR1 and CDR2 are MDHEN and SYDVKM. There are 15 residues in the CDR3. Trimming took 7 bases from V and 0 from J; bases not matched to a gene: 6. In DNA, the CDR3 is TGTGCCAGCACCGGTCCAGGGGGCTCTGGAAACACCATATATTTT. Translation gives CASTGPGGSGNTIYF.

The chain recombines TRBV7-2 with TRBJ2-1; 11 bases are a match to TRBD2. Germline values: CDR1 SGHTA, CDR2 FQGNSA. V was pared by 5 bases and J by 4 bases, with 7 bases of the junction left unmatched. This CDR3 spans 16 amino acids. The CDR3 protein is CASSVRGTSGYNEQFF. CDR3 nucleotides: TGTGCCAGCAGCGTAAGAGGGACTAGCGGTTACAATGAGCAGTTCTTC.

This clone was seen at least ten times. V is TRBV4-3 and J is TRBJ1-6, with TRBD1 identical over 8 bases. The J segment lost 17 bases and the V segment lost 0 bases, leaving 9 bases of the junction unmatched. The CDR3 is 14 amino acids. Looked up from germline, CDR1 is LGHNA and CDR2 is YSLEER. The CDR3 here is CASSQDPTRGPIHF. The DNA for the CDR3 is TGCGCCAGCAGCCAAGATCCGACCAGGGGGCCTATCCACTTT.

CDR3 amino acids: CASSLAELADTQYF. Written as DNA, the CDR3 is TGTGCCAGCAGCTTAGCGGAACTGGCAGATACGCAGTATTTT. This chain connects TRBV7-8 to TRBJ2-3; no clear D. V shed 0 bases and J shed 4 bases, with 8 bases lying between them. Per germline, CDR1 SGHVS and CDR2 FQNEAQ. The CDR3 spans 14 residues.

The chain is built from TRBV4-3 and TRBJ2-6, with 8 bases aligning to TRBD1. CDR3 size: 18 residues. Germline CDR1 is LGHNA and CDR2 is YSLEER. V shed 1 base, J shed 0 bases, and the junction held 5 bases outside the gene matches. The CDR3 DNA follows: TGCGCCAGCAGCCAAGCGGACAGGGCAAACTCTGGGGCCAACGTCCTGACTTTC. This encodes CASSQADRANSGANVLTF.

V usage is TRBV5-4 and J usage is TRBJ2-3, with TRBD1 matching over 10 bases. The CDR3 length is 16 residues. Germline values: CDR1 SGHNT, CDR2 YYREEE (reference sequence). After removal of 4 bases from V and 4 bases from J, the junction contained 9 bases not matched to a gene. The CDR3 reads CASSIRDRGVSDTQYF. CDR3 DNA: TGTGCCAGCAGCATCCGGGACAGGGGTGTTTCAGATACGCAGTATTTT.

In its sample, this clone was seen a few times. This CDR3 is CASSLHSYEQYF. The CDR3 DNA reads as TGTGCCAGCAGTCTACACTCCTACGAGCAGTACTTC. J is TRBJ2-7 and V is TRBV28; D ambiguous. Trimming left V 5 bases short and J 0 bases short, with 5 bases between. The germline V gene has CDR1 MDHEN and CDR2 SYDVKM. The CDR3 loop spans 12 amino acids.

This clone was seen a few times. The V and J genes are TRBV15 and TRBJ2-7; D is possibly TRBD2 (5 bases). The CDR3 is 14 residues long. Germline V gene lookup returns CDR1 LNHNV and CDR2 YYDKDF (reference sequence). Trimming removed 0 bases at V and 5 bases at J, with 11 bases between. The CDR3 region is CATSRDRGWDEQYF. Written as DNA, the CDR3 is TGTGCCACCAGCAGAGACCGGGGTTGGGACGAGCAGTACTTC.

The chain uses TRBV6-6 and TRBJ2-1, with 7 bases identical to TRBD1. Germline lookup yields CDR1 MNHNY and CDR2 SVGAGI (reference sequence). The V gene end was trimmed by 4 bases and the J gene end by 2 bases; junction bases not matched to a gene: 8. The CDR3 consists of 16 residues. CDR3 residues: CASSSRGQAPYNEQFF. In nucleotides, the CDR3 is TGTGCCAGCAGTTCCCGAGGACAGGCCCCCTACAATGAGCAGTTCTTC.

This clone was seen more than once but under ten times. V is TRBV7-9 and J is TRBJ1-1, with a weak D call TRBD1 (5 bases). Germline V lookup: CDR1 SEHNR, CDR2 FQNEAQ (reference sequence). This CDR3 has 15 residues. Trimming took 5 bases from V and 1 from J, leaving 14 bases between them. The CDR3 nucleotides read TGTGCCAGCAGCCCCCGGGGGACGGGGAACACTGAAGCTTTCTTT. Its protein is CASSPRGTGNTEAFF. The full variable domain, in which reference TRBV7-9 and TRBJ1-1 provide the parts outside the CDR3, is DTGVSQNPRHKITKRGQNVTFRCDPISEHNRLYWYRQTLGQGPEFLTYFQNEAQLEKSRLLSDRFSAERPKGSFSTLEIQRTEQGDSAMYLCASSPRGTGNTEAFFGQGTRLTVV.

This clone is a singleton in its sample. The chain uses TRBV15 and TRBJ1-1; D not certain. This CDR3 is built from 15 residues. V dropped 0 bases and J dropped 11 bases, with 19 bases sitting between them. CDR1 LNHNV and CDR2 YYDKDF come from the germline V gene (reference sequence). In nucleotides, the CDR3 is TGTGCCACCAGCAGAGATATCTCTCAACGCACTTCGGCTTTCTTT. Protein: CATSRDISQRTSAFF.